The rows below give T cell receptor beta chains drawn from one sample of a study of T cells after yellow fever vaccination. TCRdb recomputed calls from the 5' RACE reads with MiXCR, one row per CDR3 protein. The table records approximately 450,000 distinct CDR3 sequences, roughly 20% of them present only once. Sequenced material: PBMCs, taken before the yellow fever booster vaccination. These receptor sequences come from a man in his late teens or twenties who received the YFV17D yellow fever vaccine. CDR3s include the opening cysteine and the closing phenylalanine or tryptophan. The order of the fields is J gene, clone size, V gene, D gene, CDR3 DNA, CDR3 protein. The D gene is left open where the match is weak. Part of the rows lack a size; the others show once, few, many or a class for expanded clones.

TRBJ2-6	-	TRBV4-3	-	TGCGCCAGCAGCCAAGCGGGCGCCTCTGGGGCCAACGTCCTGACTTTC	CASSQAGASGANVLTF
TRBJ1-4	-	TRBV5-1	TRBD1	TGCGCCAGCAGCTTGAGGGGGCACATTGAAAAACTGTTTTTT	CASSLRGHIEKLFF
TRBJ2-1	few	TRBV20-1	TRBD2	TGCAGTGCTAGAGTGGCCGGGACTAGCGGTTACAATGAGCAGTTCTTC	CSARVAGTSGYNEQFF
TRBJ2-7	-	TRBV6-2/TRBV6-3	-	TGTGCCAGCAGTTACTCGAAGGGTCCAGATTTCGGCGAGCAGTACTTC	CASSYSKGPDFGEQYF
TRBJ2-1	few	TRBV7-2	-	TGTGCCAGCAGCTCCCCGGGTGCGCTTGAGCAGTTCTTC	CASSSPGALEQFF
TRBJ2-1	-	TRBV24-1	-	TGTGCCACCAGCGGGGGGACAGGTCAAATCAATGAGCAGTTCTTC	CATSGGTGQINEQFF
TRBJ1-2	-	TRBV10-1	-	TGCGCCAGCAGTCCCGAGTTGGGGAACGGCTACACCTTC	CASSPELGNGYTF
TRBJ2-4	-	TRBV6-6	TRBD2	TGTGCCAGCAGTTACAGTGGGAGGGAAAACATTCAGTACTTC	CASSYSGRENIQYF
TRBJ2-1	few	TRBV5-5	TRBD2	TGTGCCAGCAGCTTGGCCCTGCGTCGTCTAGCGGGTGGCGAGCAGTTCTTC	CASSLALRRLAGGEQFF
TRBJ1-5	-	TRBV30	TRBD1	TGTGCCTGGAGTTCCGGGACAGGGAATCGTCAGCCCCAGCATTTT	CAWSSGTGNRQPQHF
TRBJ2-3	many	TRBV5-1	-	TGCGCCAGCAGCCGGGGGGCTAGCACAGATACGCAGTATTTT	CASSRGASTDTQYF
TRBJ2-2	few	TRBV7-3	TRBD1	TGTGCCAGCACCCTTTCGGCAGGGGGACACACCGGGGAGCTGTTTTTT	CASTLSAGGHTGELFF
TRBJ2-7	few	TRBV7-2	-	TGTGCCAGCAGCCCGGACAGAACCTACGAGCAGTACTTC	CASSPDRTYEQYF
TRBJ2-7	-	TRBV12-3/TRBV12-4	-	TGTGCCAGCAGTTTAATGGGTTTCGAGCAGTACTTC	CASSLMGFEQYF
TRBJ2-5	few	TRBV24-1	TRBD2	TGTGCCACCACCGGGACTAGCGGGGGGACGCAGCGAGAGACCCAGTACTTC	CATTGTSGGTQRETQYF
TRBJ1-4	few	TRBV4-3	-	TGCGCCAGCAGCCCCCAGGGAAATGAAAAACTGTTTTTT	CASSPQGNEKLFF
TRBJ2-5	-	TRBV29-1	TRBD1	TGCAGCGTCGACAGGGAGATAGAGACCCAGTACTTC	CSVDREIETQYF
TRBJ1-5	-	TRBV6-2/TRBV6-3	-	TGTGCCAGCAGTTACGGGGGCAGCGGTACCTATCAGCCCCAGCATTTT	CASSYGGSGTYQPQHF
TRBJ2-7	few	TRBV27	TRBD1	TGTGCCAGCAGCCCCGAACAGGGGGTGCGCTACGAGCAGTACTTC	CASSPEQGVRYEQYF
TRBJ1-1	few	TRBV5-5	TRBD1	TGTGCCAGCAGCTTGGCTGGAGGGGGCGGTGAAGCTTTCTTT	CASSLAGGGGEAFF
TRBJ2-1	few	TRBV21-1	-	TGTGCCAGCAAGCGACAGCAGCGAGAATTGGATGAGCAGTTCTTC	CASKRQQRELDEQFF
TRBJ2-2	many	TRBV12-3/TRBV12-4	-	TGTGCCAGCAGCCAGGGGTCCCTGAACACCGGGGAGCTGTTTTTT	CASSQGSLNTGELFF
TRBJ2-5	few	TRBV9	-	TGTGCCAGCAGCCACGAGGGTAATTGGGAGACCCAGTACTTC	CASSHEGNWETQYF
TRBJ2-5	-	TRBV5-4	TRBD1	TGTGCCAGCAGCCAGAAGACAGGGGGGGAGACCCAGTACTTC	CASSQKTGGETQYF
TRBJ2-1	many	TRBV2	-	TGTGCAAAGGGAGGGGGGGCCGAAGAGCAGTTCTTC	CAKGGGAEEQFF
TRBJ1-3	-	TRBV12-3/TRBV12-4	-	TGTGCCAGCAGTCTCGGGGTCGGAAACACCATATATTTT	CASSLGVGNTIYF
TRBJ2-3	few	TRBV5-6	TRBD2	TGTGCCAGCAGCAATGGGGACTTCGCGGGGGGGACCCCGGATACGCAGTATTTT	CASSNGDFAGGTPDTQYF
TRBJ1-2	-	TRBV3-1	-	TGTGCCAGCAGTCAAACGGGCGGCTACACCTTC	CASSQTGGYTF
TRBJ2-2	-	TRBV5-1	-	TGCGCCAGCAGCTTCCCGGGACTGGGCGGGGAGCTGTTTTTT	CASSFPGLGGELFF
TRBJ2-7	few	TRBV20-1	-	TGCAGTGCTAAGGACTACTACGAGCAGTACTTC	CSAKDYYEQYF
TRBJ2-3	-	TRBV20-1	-	TGCAGTGCTAGAGCTGACATTACGCAGTATTTT	CSARADITQYF
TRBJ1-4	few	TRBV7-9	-	TGTGCCAGCAGCTTTATGGGAAGTCGAGAAAAACTGTTTTTT	CASSFMGSREKLFF
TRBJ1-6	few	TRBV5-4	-	TGTGCCAGCAGCTTGAGTGGGCTGGGCAATTCACCCCTCCACTTT	CASSLSGLGNSPLHF
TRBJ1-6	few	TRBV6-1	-	TGTGCCAGCAGTGAAGAGACAGCGTATAATTCACCCCTCCACTTT	CASSEETAYNSPLHF
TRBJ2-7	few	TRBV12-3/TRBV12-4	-	TGTGCCAGCAGTCCGTCCCCCTCCTACGAGCAGTACTTC	CASSPSPSYEQYF
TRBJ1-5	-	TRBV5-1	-	TGCGCCAGCAGCTTAGAAGGGGGACCTCAGCCCCAGCATTTT	CASSLEGGPQPQHF
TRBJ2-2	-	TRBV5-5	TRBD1	TGTGCCAGCGACAGGGGGATTGTCACCGGGGAGCTGTTTTTT	CASDRGIVTGELFF
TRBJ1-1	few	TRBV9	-	TGTGCCAGCAGCGTAGTTCCGGGGGGTAGAGCTTTCTTT	CASSVVPGGRAFF
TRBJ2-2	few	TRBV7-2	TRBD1	TGTGCCAGCAGCACACCGACAGGGCCCGTGCAGGAGCTGTTTTTT	CASSTPTGPVQELFF
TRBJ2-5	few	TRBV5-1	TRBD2	TGCGCCAGCAGCTTACCTAGCGGGCACCAAGAGACCCAGTACTTC	CASSLPSGHQETQYF
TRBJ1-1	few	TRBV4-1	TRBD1	TGCGCCAGCAGCCACCCGGGACAGGGTGGCACTGAAGCTTTCTTT	CASSHPGQGGTEAFF
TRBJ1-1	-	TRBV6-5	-	TGTGCCAGCAGTCCGACAAAGAACACTGAAGCTTTCTTT	CASSPTKNTEAFF
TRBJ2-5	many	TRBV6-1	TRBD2	TGTGCCAGCAGTGAACTCGGCGGGGGGGGGCAAGAGACCCAGTACTTC	CASSELGGGGQETQYF
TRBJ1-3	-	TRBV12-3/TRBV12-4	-	TGTGCCAGCAAAGTTCGGGATAGCTCTGGAAACACCATATATTTT	CASKVRDSSGNTIYF
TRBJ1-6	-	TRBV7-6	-	TGTGCCAGCAGCTTAGCCGGGGGGCTCACCGGGCGGTATAATTCACCCCTCCACTTT	CASSLAGGLTGRYNSPLHF
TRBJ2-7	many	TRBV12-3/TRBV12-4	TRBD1	TGTGCCAGCAGGCCACAGGGGGGCCACGAGCAGTACTTC	CASRPQGGHEQYF
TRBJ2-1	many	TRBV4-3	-	TGCGCCAGCAGCCAAGATTTAGCAGGGTTCGGCAATGAGCAGTTCTTC	CASSQDLAGFGNEQFF
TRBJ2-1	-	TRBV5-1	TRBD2	TGCGCCAGCAGCTTGTTTCTAGCGGGTGAAGGGGAGCAGTTCTTC	CASSLFLAGEGEQFF
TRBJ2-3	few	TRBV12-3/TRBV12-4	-	TGTGCCAGCAGTTCCTCGGACGGATTTTATAGCACAGATACGCAGTATTTT	CASSSSDGFYSTDTQYF
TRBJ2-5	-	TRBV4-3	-	TGCGCCAGCAGCCAAGATCCTAAAGAGACCCAGTACTTC	CASSQDPKETQYF
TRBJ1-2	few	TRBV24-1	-	TGTGCCACCAGTGATCCAGGGTACTATGGCTACACCTTC	CATSDPGYYGYTF
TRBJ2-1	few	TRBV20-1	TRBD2	TGCAGTGCTAGAGATCTTGGGTTTCCGGCGGGGGAGGGCAATGAGCAGTTCTTC	CSARDLGFPAGEGNEQFF
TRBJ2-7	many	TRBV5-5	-	TGTGCCAGCAGTCGGAACGGGCCGGAATTCTACGAGCAGTACTTC	CASSRNGPEFYEQYF
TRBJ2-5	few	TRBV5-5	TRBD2	TGTGCCAGCAGCTCGGGACTAGCGGCAGAGACCCAGTACTTC	CASSSGLAAETQYF
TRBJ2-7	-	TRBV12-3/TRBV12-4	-	TGTGCCAGCAGTTCGGTGGCCGGGAAGGAGCAGTACTTC	CASSSVAGKEQYF
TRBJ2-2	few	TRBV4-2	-	TGTGCCAGCAGCCAAGGGGGCATGGGGAGAGTCGCCGGGGAGCTGTTTTTT	CASSQGGMGRVAGELFF
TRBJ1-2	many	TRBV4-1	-	TGCGCCAGCAGCGTGCGGGGCGTTGGCTATGGCTACACCTTC	CASSVRGVGYGYTF